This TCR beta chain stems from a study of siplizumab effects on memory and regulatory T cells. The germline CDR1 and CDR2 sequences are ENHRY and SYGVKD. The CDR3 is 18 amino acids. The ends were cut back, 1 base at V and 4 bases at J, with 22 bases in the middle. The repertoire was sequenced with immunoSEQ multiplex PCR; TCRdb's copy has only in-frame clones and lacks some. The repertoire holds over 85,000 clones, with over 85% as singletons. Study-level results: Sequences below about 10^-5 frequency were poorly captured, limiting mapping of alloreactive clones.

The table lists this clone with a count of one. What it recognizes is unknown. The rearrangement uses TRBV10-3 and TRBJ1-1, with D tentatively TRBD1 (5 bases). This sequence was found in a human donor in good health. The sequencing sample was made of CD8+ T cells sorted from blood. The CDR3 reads CAISEFPGPASGGTEAFF. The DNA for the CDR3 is TGTGCCATCAGTGAGTTCCCCGGGCCCGCTTCCGGGGGCACTGAAGCTTTCTTT.